Listed here are 5 T cell receptor beta chains from one sample, sequenced in a study of T cell repertoires in cytomegalovirus infection. MiXCR, applied by TCRdb to the reads, yields one record per CDR3 protein. This table holds around 250,000 distinct CDR3 sequences, about 18% found once. Sequences were obtained from CD8+ T cells from PBMCs. These receptors were taken from a human donor in good health (CMV status not recorded). Some clones in this sample may be carry-over from other donors' samples.

This clonotype was seen only a few times. The V and J genes are TRBV2 and TRBJ1-5; D possibly corresponds to TRBD1 (5 bases). The CDR3 length is 13 residues. Germline V gene data show CDR1 as SNHLY and CDR2 as FYNNEI. Deletions cut 2 bases from V and 6 bases from J, with 8 bases between. The CDR3 nucleotides are TGTGCCAGCAGTGAACCAGGGATTCAGCCCCAGCATTTT. This sequence encodes CASSEPGIQPQHF.

The chain links TRBV6-8 to TRBJ1-2; D not resolved. Trimming cost V 2 bases and J 3 bases, with 10 bases left between them. This CDR3 comprises 14 residues. Germline V gene sequence: CDR1 MNHGY, CDR2 SAAAGT. The CDR3 loop is CASSYGEKDYGYTF. CDR3 nucleotides: TGTGCCAGCAGTTACGGGGAAAAGGACTATGGCTACACCTTC.

Of note for this clonotype: A much larger clonotype is one base distant, so this may be a read error. The chain joins TRBV7-9 to TRBJ2-7, with D unclear. The CDR3 length is 15 residues. CDR1 is SEHNR, CDR2 FQNEAQ, per germline (reference sequence). The DNA for the CDR3 is TGTGCCAGCAGCCTCCCGACGGAAGGGTCCTACGAGCAGAACTTC. This sequence encodes CASSLPTEGSYEQNF.

In this sample, this clonotype turned up a few times. The chain employs TRBV15 and TRBJ1-5; D remains ambiguous. CDR1 and CDR2 (germline): LNHNV, YYDKDF (reference sequence). This CDR3 contains 15 residues. V lost 0 bases to trimming and J lost 7 bases, with 13 bases between them. This CDR3 reads CATSRDLRDGQPQHF. Written as DNA, the CDR3 is TGTGCCACCAGCAGAGATCTTCGAGATGGGCAGCCCCAGCATTTT. Combining the CDR3 with reference TRBV15 and TRBJ1-5 gives the whole variable domain DAMVIQNPRYQVTQFGKPVTLSCSQTLNHNVMYWYQQKSSQAPKLLFHYYDKDFNNEADTPDNFQSRRPNTSFCFLDIRSPGLGDTAMYLCATSRDLRDGQPQHFGDGTRLSIL.

This clonotype was seen repeatedly, ten times or more. This chain links TRBV28 with TRBJ2-3; D is unclear. The V and J ends lost 4 bases and 0 bases respectively, with 8 bases between them. CDR1 is MDHEN, CDR2 SYDVKM, per germline. The length of the CDR3 is 14 residues. The CDR3 region has the DNA TGTGCCAGCAGTTGTGACCGTAGCACAGATACGCAGTATTTT. Translating it yields CASSCDRSTDTQYF.